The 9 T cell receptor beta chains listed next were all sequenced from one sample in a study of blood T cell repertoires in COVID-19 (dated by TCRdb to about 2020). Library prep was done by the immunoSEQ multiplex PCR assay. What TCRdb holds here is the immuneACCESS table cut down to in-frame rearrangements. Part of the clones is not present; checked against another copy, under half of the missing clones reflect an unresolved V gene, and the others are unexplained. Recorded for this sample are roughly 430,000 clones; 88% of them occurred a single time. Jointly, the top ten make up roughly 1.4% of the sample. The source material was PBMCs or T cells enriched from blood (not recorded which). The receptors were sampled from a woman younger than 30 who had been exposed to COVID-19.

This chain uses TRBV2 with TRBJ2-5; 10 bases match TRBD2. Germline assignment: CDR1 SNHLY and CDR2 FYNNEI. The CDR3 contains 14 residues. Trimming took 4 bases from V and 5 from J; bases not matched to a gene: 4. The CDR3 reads CASSVLAGVETQYF. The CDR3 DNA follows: TGTGCCAGCAGTGTCCTAGCGGGGGTGGAGACCCAGTACTTC.

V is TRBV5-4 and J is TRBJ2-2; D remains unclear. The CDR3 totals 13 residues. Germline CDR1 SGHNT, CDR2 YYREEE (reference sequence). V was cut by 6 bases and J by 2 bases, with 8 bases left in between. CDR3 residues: CASKTRNTGELFF. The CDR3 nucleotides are TGTGCCAGCAAAACCAGAAACACCGGGGAGCTGTTTTTT.

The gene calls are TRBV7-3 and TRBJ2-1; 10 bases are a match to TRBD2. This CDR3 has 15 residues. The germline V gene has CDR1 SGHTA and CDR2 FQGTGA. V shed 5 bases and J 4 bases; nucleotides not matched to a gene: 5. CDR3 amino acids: CASSQSGGEYNEQFF. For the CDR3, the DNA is TGTGCCAGCAGCCAAAGCGGGGGGGAGTACAATGAGCAGTTCTTC.

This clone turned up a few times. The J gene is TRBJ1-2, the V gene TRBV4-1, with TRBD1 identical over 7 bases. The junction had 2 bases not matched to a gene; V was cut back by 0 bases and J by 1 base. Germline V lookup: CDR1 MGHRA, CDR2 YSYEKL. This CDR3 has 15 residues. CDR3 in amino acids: CASSQEQGYNYGYTF. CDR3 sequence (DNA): TGCGCCAGCAGCCAAGAACAGGGGTATAACTATGGCTACACCTTC.

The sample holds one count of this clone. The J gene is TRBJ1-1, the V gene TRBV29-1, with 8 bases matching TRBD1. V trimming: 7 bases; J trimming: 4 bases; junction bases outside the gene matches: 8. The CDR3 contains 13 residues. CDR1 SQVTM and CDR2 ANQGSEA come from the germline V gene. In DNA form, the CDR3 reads TGCAGCGCCGCCTGGACAGGGACCACTGAAGCTTTCTTT. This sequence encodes CSAAWTGTTEAFF.

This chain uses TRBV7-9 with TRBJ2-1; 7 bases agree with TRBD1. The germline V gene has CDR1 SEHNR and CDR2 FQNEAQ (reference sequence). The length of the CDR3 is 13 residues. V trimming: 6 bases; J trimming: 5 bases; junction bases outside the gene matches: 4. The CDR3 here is CASRRDRDNEQFF. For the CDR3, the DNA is TGTGCCAGCAGACGGGACAGAGACAATGAGCAGTTCTTC.

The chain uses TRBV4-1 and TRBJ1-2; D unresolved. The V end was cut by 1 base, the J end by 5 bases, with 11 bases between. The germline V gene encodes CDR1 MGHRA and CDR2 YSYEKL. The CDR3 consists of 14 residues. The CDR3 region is CASSQVEVGYGYTF. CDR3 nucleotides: TGCGCCAGCAGCCAAGTGGAGGTAGGGTATGGCTACACCTTC.

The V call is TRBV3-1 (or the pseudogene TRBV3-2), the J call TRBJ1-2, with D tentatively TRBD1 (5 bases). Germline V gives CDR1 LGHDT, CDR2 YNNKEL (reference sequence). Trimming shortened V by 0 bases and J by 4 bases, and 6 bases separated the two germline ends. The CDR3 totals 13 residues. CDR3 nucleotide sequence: TGTGCCAGCAGCCAAGAAGGGGTCTATGGCTACACCTTC. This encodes CASSQEGVYGYTF.

The CDR3 loop is CATTRPPGQGCPLNEKLFF. The CDR3 bases are TGTGCCACCACCCGGCCCCCGGGACAGGGTTGCCCCCTTAATGAAAAACTGTTTTTT. The rearrangement links TRBV24-1 to TRBJ1-4; 9 nucleotides line up with TRBD1. This CDR3 is 19 amino acids long. CDR1 and CDR2 (germline): KGHDR, SFDVKD. Trimming took 8 bases from V and 4 from J; bases not matched to a gene: 19.